This TCR beta chain was profiled in a study of blood T cell repertoires in COVID-19. About the study: Material from acute and convalescent COVID-19 was sourced from the United States, Italy and Spain. In each case, the material was cDNA or gDNA derived from T cells, B-cell-depleted T cells, or PBMCs.

As processed by the authors: How many nucleated cells were present was estimated from reference gene primer amplification. The protocol was immunoSEQ multiplex PCR, while the TCRdb copy is restricted to in-frame clones and leaves out a portion. The V and J calls and clone size are taken from that table; D and trimming were inferred from the DNA. This table holds about 260,000 clones, approximately 86% found once. Germline CDR1 reads MNHEY; CDR2 reads SMNVEV (reference sequence). Trimming cost V 6 bases and J 3 bases; bases outside gene matches: 1. CDR3 length: 13 amino acids. The sequencing sample was made of peripheral blood. The sequence was collected from a middle-aged man with active or convalescent COVID-19. The chain recombines TRBV27 with TRBJ1-5; TRBD1 aligns across 8 bases. CDR3 in amino acids: CASRTGANQPQHF. DNA of the CDR3: TGTGCCAGCAGGACAGGGGCCAATCAGCCCCAGCATTTT.